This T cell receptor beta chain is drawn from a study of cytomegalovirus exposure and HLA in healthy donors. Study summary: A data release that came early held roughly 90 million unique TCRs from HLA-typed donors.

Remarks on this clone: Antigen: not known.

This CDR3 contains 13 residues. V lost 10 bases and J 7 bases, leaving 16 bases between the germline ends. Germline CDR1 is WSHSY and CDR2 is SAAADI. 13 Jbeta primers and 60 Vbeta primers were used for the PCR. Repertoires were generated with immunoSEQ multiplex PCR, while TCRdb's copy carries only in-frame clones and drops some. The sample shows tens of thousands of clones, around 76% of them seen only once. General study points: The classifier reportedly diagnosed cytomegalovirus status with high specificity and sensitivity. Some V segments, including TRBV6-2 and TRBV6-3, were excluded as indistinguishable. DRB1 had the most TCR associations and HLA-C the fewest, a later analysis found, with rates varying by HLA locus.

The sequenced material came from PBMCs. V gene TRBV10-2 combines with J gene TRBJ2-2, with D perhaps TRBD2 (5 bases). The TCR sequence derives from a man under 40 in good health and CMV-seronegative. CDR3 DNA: TGCGCCACCATACCTGGACTGATCGGGGAGCTGTTTTTT. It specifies CATIPGLIGELFF.